This T cell receptor beta chain was found in a study of CD8 T cells in Susac syndrome. Trimming left V 3 bases short and J 4 bases short, with 8 bases between. CDR3 length: 14 amino acids. Looked up from germline, CDR1 is KGHDR and CDR2 is SFDVKD. In contrast to the negatively isolated CD8+ and CD4+ T cells, TEMRA cells were FACS-enriched. In its sample, this clonotype was seen once. The RNA input was roughly 0.45 to 1 ug, and it was reverse transcribed with random hexamers. An immunoSEQ multiplex PCR amplified TCR beta CDR3 over 54 Vbeta and 13 Jbeta. TCRdb re-called the immunoSEQ multiplex PCR reads through MiXCR, storing one row per CDR3 protein. This sample has over 350,000 distinct CDR3 sequences, with approximately 85% found just once.

The sequence was obtained from a human donor with multiple sclerosis. This chain uses TRBV24-1 with TRBJ2-2; D remains unclear. Sequencing used CD8+ T cells from PBMCs. The CDR3 region is CATSDRTGTGELFF. The CDR3 DNA reads as TGTGCCACCAGTGATCGGACGGGCACCGGGGAGCTGTTTTTT.